The clone carrying this T cell receptor (beta chain) showed up just a few times. Its antigen remains unidentified. The data derive from a study of cytomegalovirus exposure and HLA in healthy donors. Study outcomes and limitations: Being indistinguishable, some V segments were excluded, TRBV6-2 and TRBV6-3 among them. In vitro data verified a few CMV-associated chains as specific for CMV antigens.

These donors counted as nominally healthy when sampled, but unrecorded immune exposures were likely. Vbeta (60) and Jbeta (13) primers were used in the PCR. The table came from immunoSEQ multiplex PCR; TCRdb's copy has only in-frame clones and leaves some out. The sample gives roughly 160,000 clones, over 75% of which show up once; approximately 9.4% is in the top ten. Per the germline V gene, CDR1 is SGDLS and CDR2 is YYNGEE. V lost 3 bases to trimming and J lost 4 bases, with 12 bases between them. The CDR3 covers 14 residues. The sample comprised PBMCs. This chain uses TRBV9 with TRBJ2-3; possible D gene TRBD2, 6 bases. This clonotype was obtained from a man younger than 35 in good health and CMV-seropositive. The CDR3 sequence is CASSAQWGADTQYF. The CDR3 nucleotides read TGTGCCAGCAGCGCCCAATGGGGGGCAGATACGCAGTATTTT.